This T cell receptor (beta chain) was documented in a study of molecular identifiers for immune sequencing clone quantification. This CDR3 contains 14 residues. The germline CDR1 and CDR2 sequences are SGHTA and FQGNSA. Trimming took off 1 base at V and 12 bases at J, with 13 bases between the two ends. TCRdb ran MiXCR on the PCR reads and lists one entry per CDR3 protein. Here the sample spans tens of thousands of distinct CDR3 sequences, under 30% being singletons. This clonotype was observed many times. Sequencing used naive CD8+ T cells from blood, with Jurkat cell RNA spiked in. Subset noted: FACS-sorted CD8+CD4-CCR7+CD45RA+ naive T cells. The chain couples TRBV7-2 to TRBJ1-6; TRBD1 might be the D (6 bases). The clonotype comes from a human donor in good health. Some libraries in this study had Jurkat cell RNA spiked in. The CDR3 is CASSLVRGFVPLHF. The DNA of the CDR3 is TGTGCCAGCAGCTTAGTCAGGGGATTTGTACCCCTCCACTTT.